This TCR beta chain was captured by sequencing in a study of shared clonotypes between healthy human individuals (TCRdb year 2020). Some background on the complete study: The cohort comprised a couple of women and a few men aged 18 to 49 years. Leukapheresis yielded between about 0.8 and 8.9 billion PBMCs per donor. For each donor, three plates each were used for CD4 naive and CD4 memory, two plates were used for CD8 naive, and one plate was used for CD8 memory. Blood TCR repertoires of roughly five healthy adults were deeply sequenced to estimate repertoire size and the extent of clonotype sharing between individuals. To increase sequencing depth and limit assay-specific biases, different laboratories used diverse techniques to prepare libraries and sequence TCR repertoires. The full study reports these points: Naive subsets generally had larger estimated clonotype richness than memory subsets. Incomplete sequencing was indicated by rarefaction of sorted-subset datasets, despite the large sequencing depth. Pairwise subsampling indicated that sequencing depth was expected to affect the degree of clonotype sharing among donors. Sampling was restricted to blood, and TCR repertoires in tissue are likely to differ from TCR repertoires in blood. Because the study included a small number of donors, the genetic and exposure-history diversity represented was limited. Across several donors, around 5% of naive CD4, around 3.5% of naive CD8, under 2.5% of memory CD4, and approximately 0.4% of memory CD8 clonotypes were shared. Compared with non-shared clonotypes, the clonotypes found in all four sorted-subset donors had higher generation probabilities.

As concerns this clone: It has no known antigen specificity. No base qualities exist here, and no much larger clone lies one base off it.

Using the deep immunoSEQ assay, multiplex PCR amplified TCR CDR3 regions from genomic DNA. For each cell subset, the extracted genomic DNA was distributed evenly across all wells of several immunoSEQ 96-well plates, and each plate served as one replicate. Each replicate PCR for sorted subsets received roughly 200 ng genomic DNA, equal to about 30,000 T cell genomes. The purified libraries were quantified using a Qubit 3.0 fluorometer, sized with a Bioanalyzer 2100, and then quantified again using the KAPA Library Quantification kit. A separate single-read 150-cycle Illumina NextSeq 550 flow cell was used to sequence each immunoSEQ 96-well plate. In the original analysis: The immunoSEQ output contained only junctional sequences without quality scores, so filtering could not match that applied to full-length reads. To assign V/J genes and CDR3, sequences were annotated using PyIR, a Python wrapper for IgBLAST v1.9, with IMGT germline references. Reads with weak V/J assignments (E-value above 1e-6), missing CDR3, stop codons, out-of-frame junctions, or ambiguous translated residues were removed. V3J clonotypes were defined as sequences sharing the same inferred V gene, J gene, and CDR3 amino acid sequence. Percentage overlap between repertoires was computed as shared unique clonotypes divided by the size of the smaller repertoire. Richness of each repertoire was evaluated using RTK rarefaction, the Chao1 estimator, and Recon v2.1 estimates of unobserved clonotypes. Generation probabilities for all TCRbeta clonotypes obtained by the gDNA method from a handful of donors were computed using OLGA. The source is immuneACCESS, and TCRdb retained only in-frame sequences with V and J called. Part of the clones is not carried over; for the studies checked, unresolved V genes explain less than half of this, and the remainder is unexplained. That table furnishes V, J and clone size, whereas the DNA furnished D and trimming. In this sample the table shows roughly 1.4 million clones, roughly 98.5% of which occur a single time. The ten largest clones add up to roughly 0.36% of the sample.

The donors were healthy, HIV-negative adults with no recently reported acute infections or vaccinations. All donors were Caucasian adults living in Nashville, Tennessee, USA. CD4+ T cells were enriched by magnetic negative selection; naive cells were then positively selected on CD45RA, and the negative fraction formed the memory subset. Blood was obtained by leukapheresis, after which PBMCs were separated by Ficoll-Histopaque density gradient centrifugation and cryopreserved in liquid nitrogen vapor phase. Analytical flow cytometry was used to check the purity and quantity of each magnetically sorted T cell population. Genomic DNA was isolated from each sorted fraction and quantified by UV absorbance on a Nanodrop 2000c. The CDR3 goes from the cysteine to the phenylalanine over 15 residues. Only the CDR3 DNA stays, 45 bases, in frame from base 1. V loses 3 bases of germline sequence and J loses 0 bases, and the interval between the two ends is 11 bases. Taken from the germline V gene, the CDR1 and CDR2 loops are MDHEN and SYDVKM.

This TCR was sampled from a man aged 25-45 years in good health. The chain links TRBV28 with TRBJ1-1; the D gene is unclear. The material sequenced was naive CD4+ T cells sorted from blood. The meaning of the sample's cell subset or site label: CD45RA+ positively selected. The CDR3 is CASSFIARLNTEAFF. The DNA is TGTGCCAGCAGTTTTATCGCCCGTTTGAACACTGAAGCTTTCTTT.